The 9 T cell receptor beta chains presented below share a single source sample, sequenced in a study of monozygotic twins with inflammatory bowel disease. For each CDR3 protein, TCRdb gives one entry from its re-call of the 5' RACE reads, without DNA. The sample has around 370,000 distinct CDR3 sequences, and its top ten clones hold 2.6%. The specimen was blood. The receptors come from a human donor with ulcerative colitis or Crohn's disease, or a healthy co-twin of an affected twin (not recorded which).

The chain has TRBV4-1 and TRBJ2-3; TCRdb's D call of TRBD2 is untestable without DNA. This CDR3 has 16 amino acids. Germline values: CDR1 MGHRA, CDR2 YSYEKL. CDR3 sequence: CASSQEGLAQGDTQYF.

The chain joins TRBV7-9 to TRBJ2-2; TCRdb's assignment of TRBD1 cannot be checked, as there is no DNA. Germline CDR1 reads SEHNR; CDR2 reads FQNEAQ (reference sequence). The CDR3 has 16 residues. This CDR3 reads CASSRTGDRNTGELFF.

This chain uses TRBV29-1 with TRBJ2-7; no DNA is available, so the TRBD1 call from TCRdb remains unchecked. This CDR3 comprises 15 residues. Germline V gene data show CDR1 as SQVTM and CDR2 as ANQGSEA. CDR3 residues: CSVEKTGGFGYEQYF.

The chain's CDR3 is CASSQVSGESYEQYF. The chain carries TRBV4-1 and TRBJ2-7; without DNA, the TCRdb call of TRBD2 cannot be checked. Looked up from germline, CDR1 is MGHRA and CDR2 is YSYEKL. This CDR3 is built from 15 residues.

The chain joins TRBV7-9 to TRBJ1-1. This CDR3 region has 16 residues. CDR1 and CDR2 (germline): SEHNR, FQNEAQ (reference sequence). CDR3 in amino acids: CASSSPTRGLRDEAFF.

This sequence joins TRBV20-1 and TRBJ2-1; checking the TCRdb D call of TRBD1 is not possible without DNA. Germline loops: CDR1 DFQATT, CDR2 SNEGSKA (reference sequence). The CDR3 loop spans 19 amino acids. This CDR3 is CSATYRGDRAISDYNEQFF.

V usage is TRBV20-1 and J usage is TRBJ2-6. In germline, CDR1 is DFQATT, CDR2 SNEGSKA (reference sequence). The CDR3 has 16 amino acids. CDR3 protein: CSAFADGLGGANVLTF.

The chain is built from TRBV5-1 and TRBJ2-7; TCRdb outputs TRBD1, but without DNA this stays unchecked. CDR1 and CDR2 (germline): SGHRS, YFSETQ. The CDR3 loop spans 15 amino acids. The chain's CDR3 is CASSWTGLGLSEQYF.

The chain couples TRBV7-9 to TRBJ2-7; TCRdb designates TRBD1, a call that cannot be tested without DNA. From germline, CDR1 is SEHNR and CDR2 FQNEAQ (reference sequence). There are 14 residues in the CDR3. The CDR3: CASSLARDGYEQYF. The complete variable domain, with remaining parts taken from reference TRBV7-9 and TRBJ2-7, reads DTGVSQNPRHKITKRGQNVTFRCDPISEHNRLYWYRQTLGQGPEFLTYFQNEAQLEKSRLLSDRFSAERPKGSFSTLEIQRTEQGDSAMYLCASSLARDGYEQYFGPGTRLTVT.